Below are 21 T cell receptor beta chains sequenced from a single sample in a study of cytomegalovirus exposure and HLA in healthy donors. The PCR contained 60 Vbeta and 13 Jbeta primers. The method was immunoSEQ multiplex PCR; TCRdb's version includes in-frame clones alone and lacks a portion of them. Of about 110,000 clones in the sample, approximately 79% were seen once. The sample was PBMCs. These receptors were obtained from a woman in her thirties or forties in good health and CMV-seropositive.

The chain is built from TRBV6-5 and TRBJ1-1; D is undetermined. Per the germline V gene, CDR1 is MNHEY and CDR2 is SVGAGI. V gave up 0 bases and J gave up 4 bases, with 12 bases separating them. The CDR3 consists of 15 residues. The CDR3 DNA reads TGTGCCAGCAGTTACTCCACAGTGAGCTCCACTGAAGCTTTCTTT. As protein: CASSYSTVSSTEAFF.

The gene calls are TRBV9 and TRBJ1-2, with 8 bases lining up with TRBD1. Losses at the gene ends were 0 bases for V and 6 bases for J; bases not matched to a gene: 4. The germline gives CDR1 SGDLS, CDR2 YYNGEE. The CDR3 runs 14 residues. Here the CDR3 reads CASSVAGTGNGYTF. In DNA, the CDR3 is TGTGCCAGCAGCGTAGCTGGGACAGGAAATGGCTACACCTTC.

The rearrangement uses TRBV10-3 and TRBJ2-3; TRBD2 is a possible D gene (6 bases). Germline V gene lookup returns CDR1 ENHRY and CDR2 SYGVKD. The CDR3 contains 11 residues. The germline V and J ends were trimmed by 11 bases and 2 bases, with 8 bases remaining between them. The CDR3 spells CAAGTTDTQYF. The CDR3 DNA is TGTGCCGCGGGGACCACAGATACGCAGTATTTT.

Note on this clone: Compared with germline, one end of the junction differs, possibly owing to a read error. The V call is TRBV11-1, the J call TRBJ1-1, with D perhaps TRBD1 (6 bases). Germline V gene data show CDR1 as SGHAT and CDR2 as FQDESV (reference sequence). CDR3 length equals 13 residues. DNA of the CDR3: TGTGCCAGCAGCTTAGCCGGGACAAGGAAGTCAGACTTT. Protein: CASSLAGTRKSDF.

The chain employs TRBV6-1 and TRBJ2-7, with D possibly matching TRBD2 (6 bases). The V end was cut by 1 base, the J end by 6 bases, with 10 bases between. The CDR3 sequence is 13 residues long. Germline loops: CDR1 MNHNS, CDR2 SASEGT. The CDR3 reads CASSEGGGSEQYF. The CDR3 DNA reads TGTGCCAGCAGTGAAGGGGGAGGAAGCGAGCAGTACTTC.

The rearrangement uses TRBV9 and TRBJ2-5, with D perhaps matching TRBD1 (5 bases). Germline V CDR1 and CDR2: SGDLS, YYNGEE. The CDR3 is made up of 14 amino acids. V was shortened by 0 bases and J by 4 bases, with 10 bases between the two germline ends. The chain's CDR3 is CASSVAQGGETQYF. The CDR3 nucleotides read TGTGCCAGCAGCGTAGCTCAGGGCGGAGAGACCCAGTACTTC.

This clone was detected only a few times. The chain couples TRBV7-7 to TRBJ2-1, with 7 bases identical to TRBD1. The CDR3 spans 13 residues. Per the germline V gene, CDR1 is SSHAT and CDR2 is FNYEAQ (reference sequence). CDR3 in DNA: TGTGCTAGCGCACGGGACAGCTACAATGAGCAGTTCTTC. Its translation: CASARDSYNEQFF.

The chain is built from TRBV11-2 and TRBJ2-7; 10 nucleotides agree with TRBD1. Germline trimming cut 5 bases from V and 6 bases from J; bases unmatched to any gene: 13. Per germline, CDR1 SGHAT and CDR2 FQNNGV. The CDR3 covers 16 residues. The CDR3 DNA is TGTGCCAGCAGCCAATCCAGACAGGGGGCTCTTCGCGAGCAGTACTTC. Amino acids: CASSQSRQGALREQYF. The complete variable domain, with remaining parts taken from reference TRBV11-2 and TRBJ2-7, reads EAGVAQSPRYKIIEKRQSVAFWCNPISGHATLYWYQQILGQGPKLLIQFQNNGVVDDSQLPKDRFSAERLKGVDSTLKIQPAKLEDSAVYLCASSQSRQGALREQYFGPGTRLTVT.

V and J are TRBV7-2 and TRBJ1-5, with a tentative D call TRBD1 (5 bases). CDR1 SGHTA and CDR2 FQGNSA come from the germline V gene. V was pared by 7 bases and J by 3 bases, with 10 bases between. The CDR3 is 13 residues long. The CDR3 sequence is CASTRQYNQPQHF. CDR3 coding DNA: TGTGCCAGCACCCGACAGTACAATCAGCCCCAGCATTTT.

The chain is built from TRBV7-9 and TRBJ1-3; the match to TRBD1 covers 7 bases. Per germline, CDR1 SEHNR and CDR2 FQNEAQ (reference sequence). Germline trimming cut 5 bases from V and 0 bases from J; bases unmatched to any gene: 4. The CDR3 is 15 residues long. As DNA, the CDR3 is TGTGCCAGCAGCGTGGGACAGCTCTCTGGAAACACCATATATTTT. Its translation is CASSVGQLSGNTIYF.

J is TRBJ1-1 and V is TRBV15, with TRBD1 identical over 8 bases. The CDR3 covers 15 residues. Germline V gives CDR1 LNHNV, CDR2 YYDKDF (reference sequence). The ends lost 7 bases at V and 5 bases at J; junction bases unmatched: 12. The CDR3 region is CATTTDRAGRTEAFF. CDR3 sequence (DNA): TGTGCCACCACGACGGACAGGGCCGGGAGAACTGAAGCTTTCTTT.

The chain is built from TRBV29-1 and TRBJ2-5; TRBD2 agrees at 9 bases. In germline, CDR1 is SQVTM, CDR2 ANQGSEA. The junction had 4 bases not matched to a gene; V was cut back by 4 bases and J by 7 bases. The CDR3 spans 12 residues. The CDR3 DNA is TGCAGCGTTGGGCGGGAGGGGGGGACCCAGTACTTC. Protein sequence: CSVGREGGTQYF.

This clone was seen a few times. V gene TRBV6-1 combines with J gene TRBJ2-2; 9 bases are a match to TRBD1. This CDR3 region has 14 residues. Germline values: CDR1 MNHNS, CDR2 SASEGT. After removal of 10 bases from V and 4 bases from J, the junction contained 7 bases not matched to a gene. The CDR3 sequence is CATPKTGGTGELFF. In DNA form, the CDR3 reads TGTGCCACCCCAAAGACAGGGGGCACCGGGGAGCTGTTTTTT.

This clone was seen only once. As DNA, the CDR3 is TGTGCCAGCAGTTTAGACACAAACTATGGCTACACCTTC. It translates to CASSLDTNYGYTF. This sequence joins TRBV27 and TRBJ1-2; D unresolved. Germline lookup yields CDR1 MNHEY and CDR2 SMNVEV (reference sequence). Trimming stripped 2 bases from V and 2 bases from J, with 6 bases between. This CDR3 contains 13 residues.

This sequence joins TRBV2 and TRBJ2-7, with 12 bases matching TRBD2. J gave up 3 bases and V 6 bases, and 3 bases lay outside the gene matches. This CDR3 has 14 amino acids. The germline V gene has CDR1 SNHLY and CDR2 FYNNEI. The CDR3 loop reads CASRPSGGVYEQYF. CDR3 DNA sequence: TGTGCCAGCAGGCCTAGCGGGGGGGTCTACGAGCAGTACTTC.

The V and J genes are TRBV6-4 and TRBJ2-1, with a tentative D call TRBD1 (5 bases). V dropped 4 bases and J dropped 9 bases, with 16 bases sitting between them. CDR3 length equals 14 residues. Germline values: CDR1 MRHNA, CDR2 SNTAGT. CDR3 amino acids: CASSVLSGSGEQFF. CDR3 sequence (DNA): TGTGCCAGCAGTGTATTATCAGGGTCTGGTGAGCAGTTCTTC.

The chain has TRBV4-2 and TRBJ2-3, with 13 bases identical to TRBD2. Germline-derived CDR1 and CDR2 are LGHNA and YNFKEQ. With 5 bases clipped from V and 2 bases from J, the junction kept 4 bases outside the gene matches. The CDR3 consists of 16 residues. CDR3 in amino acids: CASSLGLAGNTDTQYF. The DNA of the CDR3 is TGTGCCAGCAGCTTGGGACTAGCGGGGAACACAGATACGCAGTATTTT.

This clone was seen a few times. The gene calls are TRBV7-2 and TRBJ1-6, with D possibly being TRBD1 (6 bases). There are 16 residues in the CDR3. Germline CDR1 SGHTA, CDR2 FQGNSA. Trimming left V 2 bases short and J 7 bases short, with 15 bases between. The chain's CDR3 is CASSLTGGRGNSPLHF. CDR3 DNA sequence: TGTGCCAGCAGCTTAACGGGGGGCCGGGGGAATTCACCCCTCCACTTT.

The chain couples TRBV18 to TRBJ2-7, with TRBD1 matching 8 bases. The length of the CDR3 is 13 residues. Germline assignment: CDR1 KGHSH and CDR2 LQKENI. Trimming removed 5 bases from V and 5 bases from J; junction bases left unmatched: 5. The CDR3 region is CASSTGTGDEQYF. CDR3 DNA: TGTGCCAGCTCAACCGGGACAGGAGACGAGCAGTACTTC.

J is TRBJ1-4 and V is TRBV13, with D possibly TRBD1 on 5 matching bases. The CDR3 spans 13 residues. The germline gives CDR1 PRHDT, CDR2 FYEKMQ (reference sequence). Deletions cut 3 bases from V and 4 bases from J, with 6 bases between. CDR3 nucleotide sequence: TGTGCCAGCAGCTTCAGGGATAATGAAAAACTGTTTTTT. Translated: CASSFRDNEKLFF. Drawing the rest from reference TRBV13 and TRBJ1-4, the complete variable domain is AAGVIQSPRHLIKEKRETATLKCYPIPRHDTVYWYQQGPGQDPQFLISFYEKMQSDKGSIPDRFSAQQFSDYHSELNMSSLELGDSALYFCASSFRDNEKLFFGSGTQLSVL.

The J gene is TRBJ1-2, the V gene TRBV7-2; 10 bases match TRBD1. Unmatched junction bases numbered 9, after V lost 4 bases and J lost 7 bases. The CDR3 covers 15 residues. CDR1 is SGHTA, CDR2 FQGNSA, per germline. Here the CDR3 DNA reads TGTGCCAGCAGCTCAGCCGACAGGGGGCTTCGTGGCTACACCTTC. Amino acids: CASSSADRGLRGYTF.